Presented here are 11 T cell receptor beta chains from one specimen sequenced in a study of blood T cell repertoires in COVID-19. TCRdb keeps only in-frame clones here, not all; method: immunoSEQ multiplex PCR. The data contain around 180,000 clones, about 85% of them singletons. Sequences were obtained from peripheral blood. These receptors all come from a woman aged 80 or over with acute or convalescent COVID-19.

The J gene is TRBJ2-1, the V gene TRBV5-5, with D possibly being TRBD1 (5 bases). Germline V gives CDR1 SGHKS, CDR2 YYEKEE (reference sequence). The CDR3 runs 14 residues. V was trimmed by 2 bases and J by 8 bases, leaving 14 bases between them. CDR3 DNA: TGTGCCAGCAGCTTAGGGGTCCGCTGGGATGAGCAGTTCTTC. The encoded protein is CASSLGVRWDEQFF. The full variable domain, rest sourced from reference TRBV5-5 and TRBJ2-1, is DAGVTQSPTHLIKTRGQQVTLRCSPISGHKSVSWYQQVLGQGPQFIFQYYEKEERGRGNFPDRFSARQFPNYSSELNVNALLLGDSALYLCASSLGVRWDEQFFGPGTRLTVL.

The genes are TRBV3-1 (or the pseudogene TRBV3-2) and TRBJ2-5, with a tentative D call TRBD2 (5 bases). Looked up from germline, CDR1 is LGHDT and CDR2 is YNNKEL (reference sequence). Trimming stripped 7 bases from V and 5 bases from J, with 17 bases between. This CDR3 spans 14 amino acids. The CDR3 nucleotides are TGTGCCAGCAAACGGGGAAGGAGTAGTGAGACCCAGTACTTC. This codes for CASKRGRSSETQYF.

The chain is built from TRBV18 and TRBJ1-5; D remains unclear. The length of the CDR3 is 13 residues. V was clipped by 4 bases and J by 7 bases, with 11 bases between them. Germline V gives CDR1 KGHSH, CDR2 LQKENI. In nucleotides, the CDR3 is TGTGCCAGCTCACGCGGGGAGGACCAGCCCCAGCATTTT. Its translation: CASSRGEDQPQHF.

The chain couples TRBV10-1 to TRBJ1-1, with a tentative D call TRBD1 (5 bases). This CDR3 has 15 amino acids. Trimming took off 4 bases at V and 1 base at J, with 13 bases between the two ends. Germline V CDR1 and CDR2: WNHNN, SYGVQD (reference sequence). CDR3 nucleotides: TGCGCCAGCAGTGGGGGGTTCGGGAGGAACACTGAAGCTTTCTTT. This translates into CASSGGFGRNTEAFF.

This clone occurred once. CDR3: CSVRWTFSVRGETQYF. Written as DNA, the CDR3 is TGCAGCGTTCGATGGACGTTCTCGGTCAGGGGGGAGACCCAGTACTTC. The genes are TRBV29-1 and TRBJ2-5; 7 bases agree with TRBD1. The CDR3 runs to 16 residues. With V trimmed by 5 bases and J by 5 bases, 17 bases remained unmatched. Germline V gene sequence: CDR1 SQVTM, CDR2 ANQGSEA.

Only one count was recorded for this clone. V usage is TRBV28 and J usage is TRBJ1-4, with D unresolved. Germline CDR1 is MDHEN and CDR2 is SYDVKM. Trimming pared 6 bases from V and 8 bases from J, leaving 7 bases between. This CDR3 comprises 11 residues. Written as DNA, the CDR3 is TGTGCCAGCAGGGCGGGGGAAAAACTGTTTTTT. This gives the protein CASRAGEKLFF.

The chain carries TRBV6-5 and TRBJ1-1; D uncertain. The V end was cut by 6 bases, the J end by 2 bases, with 7 bases between. CDR3 length: 12 amino acids. Germline CDR1 reads MNHEY; CDR2 reads SVGAGI. In DNA, the CDR3 is TGTGCCAGCAGGGCAGTTAACACTGAAGCTTTCTTT. Residues: CASRAVNTEAFF.

CDR3 sequence (DNA): TGCGCCAGCAGCCCCGCCCTAGCGGGGGAAGAGACCCAGTACTTC. It yields the protein CASSPALAGEETQYF. The chain employs TRBV5-1 and TRBJ2-5; TRBD2 agrees at 10 bases. CDR3 length equals 15 residues. V trimming: 4 bases; J trimming: 3 bases; junction bases outside the gene matches: 6. Germline lookup yields CDR1 SGHRS and CDR2 YFSETQ.

The chain is built from TRBV6-2 or TRBV6-3 and TRBJ1-5; D might be TRBD1 (6 bases). Germline lookup yields CDR1 MNHEY and CDR2 SVGEGT. The CDR3 covers 15 residues. The V gene lost 2 bases and the J gene lost 6 bases, with 14 bases spanning the gap. The CDR3 protein is CASSYTGKGVQPQHF. CDR3 in DNA: TGTGCCAGCAGTTACACAGGGAAGGGAGTTCAGCCCCAGCATTTT.

The rearrangement links TRBV7-2 to TRBJ1-1, with D maybe TRBD1 (5 bases). V was cut by 4 bases and J by 1 base, with 19 bases left in between. The CDR3 totals 17 residues. Germline CDR1 reads SGHTA; CDR2 reads FQGNSA. For the CDR3, the DNA is TGTGCCAGCAGCTCTCGCAGGGTAGCCGAGGAGAACACTGAAGCTTTCTTT. Translated: CASSSRRVAEENTEAFF.

This chain uses TRBV12-5 with TRBJ1-2; D is undetermined. Trimming removed 1 base from V and 2 bases from J, with 20 bases in between. The CDR3 is 18 residues long. Germline CDR1 and CDR2: LGHNT and FRNRAP. The CDR3: CASGLAGSTEDYNYGYTF. The CDR3 nucleotides are TGTGCTAGTGGTTTGGCCGGGTCCACAGAAGACTACAACTATGGCTACACCTTC.